Shown below are 8 T cell receptor beta chains from a single sample sequenced in a study of neurological immune-mediated disorders. Time point indicated: longitudinal time-point 2. Via MiXCR, TCRdb re-called the 5' RACE reads, giving one row per CDR3 protein. This table holds more than 55,000 distinct CDR3 sequences, roughly 9.7% found once. The specimen sequenced was PBMCs. The receptors were gathered from a man aged 30 to 39 in good health.

Notes on this clonotype: This may stem from a read error, because a much larger clone lies one nucleotide away. V usage is TRBV5-1 and J usage is TRBJ2-7; 11 bases fit TRBD1. After removal of 5 bases from V and 3 bases from J, the junction contained 7 bases not matched to a gene. Looked up from germline, CDR1 is SGHRS and CDR2 is YFSETQ. There are 15 residues in the CDR3. The CDR3 spells CASRPWTGGFYEQYF. The CDR3 coding sequence is TGCGCCAGCAGGCCCTGGACAGGGGGCTTCTACGAGCAGTACTTC.

Ten or more counts support this clonotype. The chain carries TRBV20-1 and TRBJ2-3, with 9 bases that match TRBD1. CDR1 DFQATT and CDR2 SNEGSKA come from the germline V gene (reference sequence). Germline trimming cut 4 bases from V and 4 bases from J; bases unmatched to any gene: 6. The CDR3 runs to 14 residues. CDR3 nucleotide sequence: TGCAGTGCTACCCCGACAGGGGGTGCAGATACGCAGTATTTT. Translating it yields CSATPTGGADTQYF.

For this clonotype: One base away lies a much larger clone, so this may be a sequencing read error. The chain has TRBV25-1 and TRBJ2-7; D is perhaps TRBD1 or TRBD2 (5 bases each). The germline V gene has CDR1 MGHDK and CDR2 SYGVNS. V lost 10 bases and J lost 2, with 12 bases in between. The CDR3 is made up of 12 amino acids. The CDR3 loop reads CAITMGAYEQYF. The CDR3 nucleotides are TGTGCCATCACGATGGGGGCCTACGAGCAGTACTTC.

This clonotype occurred many times. The V call is TRBV7-9, the J call TRBJ2-1; D not resolved. Germline V gene lookup returns CDR1 SEHNR and CDR2 FQNEAQ (reference sequence). With 0 bases removed from V and 5 bases from J, the gap between germline ends came to 14 bases. The CDR3 sequence is 16 residues long. The DNA for the CDR3 is TGTGCCAGCAGCTTAGCTTACGGGCAGCGAAACAATGAGCAGTTCTTC. Residues: CASSLAYGQRNNEQFF.

This clonotype was recorded many times. The rearrangement uses TRBV7-2 and TRBJ1-2; 9 positions match TRBD1. V dropped 3 bases and J dropped 6; count of bases not matched to a gene: 11. The CDR3 runs 16 residues. The V gene's germline CDR1 is SGHTA and CDR2 FQGNSA. CDR3 sequence: CASSFLGQGNNNGYTF. The CDR3 bases are TGTGCCAGCAGCTTTCTAGGACAGGGGAATAATAATGGCTACACCTTC.

This clonotype was observed a handful of times. The genes are TRBV7-3 and TRBJ2-2, with D possibly matching TRBD1 (5 bases). Trimming pared 5 bases from V and 0 bases from J, leaving 13 bases between. From germline, CDR1 is SGHTA and CDR2 FQGTGA. This CDR3 contains 16 residues. The CDR3 DNA sequence: TGTGCCAGCAGCCCCGTGGGGCAGACGAACACCGGGGAGCTGTTTTTT. Translated: CASSPVGQTNTGELFF.

This clonotype was recorded at least ten times. The rearrangement uses TRBV6-4 and TRBJ2-2, with 10 bases fitting TRBD2. Germline V CDR1 and CDR2: MRHNA, SNTAGT. Germline trimming cut 0 bases from V and 6 bases from J; bases unmatched to any gene: 4. The CDR3 loop spans 16 amino acids. The CDR3 DNA reads TGTGCCAGCAGTGACTCGCCTAGCGGGAGTCCCGGGGAGCTGTTTTTT. Its translation: CASSDSPSGSPGELFF.

The sample holds many counts of this clonotype. The gene calls are TRBV11-2 and TRBJ2-2; 8 positions agree with TRBD1. V dropped 4 bases and J dropped 3; count of bases not matched to a gene: 4. Germline assignment: CDR1 SGHAT and CDR2 FQNNGV. CDR3 size: 15 residues. CDR3 DNA sequence: TGTGCCAGCAGCTCCGGGACAGGATACACCGGGGAGCTGTTTTTT. Protein: CASSSGTGYTGELFF.